One and the same sample provided the 2 T cell receptor beta chains below, sequenced in a study of post-analysis software for immune sequencing data. Their cognate antigens are unknown. Unique molecular identifiers featured in each of the TCR beta cDNA libraries. TCRdb redid the calling of the PCR reads with MiXCR, one entry per CDR3 protein. Here the sample spans under 650,000 distinct CDR3 sequences, around 40% being singletons. Whole-study results and caveats: Comparison of patients with controls showed five TRBV segments more frequent in patients, TRBV5-6, TRBV5-1 and TRBV20-1 among them.

The sequencing sample was made of blood. All receptors derive from a girl aged 5 to 17 with multiple sclerosis.

The CDR3: CASSLFRHYEQYF. As DNA, the CDR3 is TGTGCCAGCAGTTTATTTCGGCACTACGAGCAGTACTTC. V and J are TRBV12-3 or TRBV12-4 and TRBJ2-7; D not resolved. The CDR3 runs to 13 residues. V was cut by 2 bases and J by 3 bases, with 8 bases left in between.

The genes are TRBV6-5 and TRBJ2-1, with TRBD1 identical over 8 bases. After removal of 6 bases from V and 2 bases from J, the junction contained 3 bases not matched to a gene. The CDR3 runs 14 residues. Per the germline V gene, CDR1 is MNHEY and CDR2 is SVGAGI. The CDR3 spells CASSTDRAYNEQFF. The CDR3, as DNA: TGTGCCAGCAGCACGGACAGGGCCTACAATGAGCAGTTCTTC.